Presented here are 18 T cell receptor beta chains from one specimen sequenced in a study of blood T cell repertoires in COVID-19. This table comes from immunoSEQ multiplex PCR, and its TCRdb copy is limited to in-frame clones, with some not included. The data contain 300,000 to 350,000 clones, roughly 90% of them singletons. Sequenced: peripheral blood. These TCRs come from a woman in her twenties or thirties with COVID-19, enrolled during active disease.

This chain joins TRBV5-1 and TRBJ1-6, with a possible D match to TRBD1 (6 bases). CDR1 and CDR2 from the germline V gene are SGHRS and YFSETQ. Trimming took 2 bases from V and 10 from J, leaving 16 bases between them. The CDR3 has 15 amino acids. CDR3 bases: TGCGCCAGCAGCTTACGATCCAGGGGTGACTCACCCCTCCACTTT. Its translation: CASSLRSRGDSPLHF.

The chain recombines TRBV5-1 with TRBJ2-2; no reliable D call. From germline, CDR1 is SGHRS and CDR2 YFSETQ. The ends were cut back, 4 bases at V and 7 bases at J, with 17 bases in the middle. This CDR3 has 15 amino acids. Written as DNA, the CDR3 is TGCGCCAGCAGCCAACCCGAGGCAGTCAACGGGGAGCTGTTTTTT. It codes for CASSQPEAVNGELFF. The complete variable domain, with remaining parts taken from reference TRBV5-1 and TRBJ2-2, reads KAGVTQTPRYLIKTRGQQVTLSCSPISGHRSVSWYQQTPGQGLQFLFEYFSETQRNKGNFPGRFSGRQFSNSRSEMNVSTLELGDSALYLCASSQPEAVNGELFFGEGSRLTVL.

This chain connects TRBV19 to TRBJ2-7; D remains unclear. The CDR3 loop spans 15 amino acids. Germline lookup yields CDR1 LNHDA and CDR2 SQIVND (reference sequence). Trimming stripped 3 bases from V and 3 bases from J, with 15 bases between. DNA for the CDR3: TGTGCCAGTAGTATGGGCAGAACACCCAACTACGAGCAGTACTTC. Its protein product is CASSMGRTPNYEQYF.

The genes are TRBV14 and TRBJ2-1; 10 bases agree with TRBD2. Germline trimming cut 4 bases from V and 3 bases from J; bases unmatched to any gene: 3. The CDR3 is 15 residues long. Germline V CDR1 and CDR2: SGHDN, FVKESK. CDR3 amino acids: CASSPGTSVYNEQFF. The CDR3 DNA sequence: TGTGCCAGCAGCCCCGGGACTAGCGTCTACAATGAGCAGTTCTTC.

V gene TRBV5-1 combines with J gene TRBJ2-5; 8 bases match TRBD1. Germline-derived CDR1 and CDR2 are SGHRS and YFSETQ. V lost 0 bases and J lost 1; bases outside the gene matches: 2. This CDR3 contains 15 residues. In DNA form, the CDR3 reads TGCGCCAGCAGCTTGGTGGGACAGGTCCAAGAGACCCAGTACTTC. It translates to CASSLVGQVQETQYF.

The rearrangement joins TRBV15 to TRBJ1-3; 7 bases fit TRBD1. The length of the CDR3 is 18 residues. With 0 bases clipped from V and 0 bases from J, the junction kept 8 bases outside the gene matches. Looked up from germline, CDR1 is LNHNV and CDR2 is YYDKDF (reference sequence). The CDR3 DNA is TGTGCCACCAGCAGAGACCGGACAGGCGGCCACTCTGGAAACACCATATATTTT. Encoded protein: CATSRDRTGGHSGNTIYF.

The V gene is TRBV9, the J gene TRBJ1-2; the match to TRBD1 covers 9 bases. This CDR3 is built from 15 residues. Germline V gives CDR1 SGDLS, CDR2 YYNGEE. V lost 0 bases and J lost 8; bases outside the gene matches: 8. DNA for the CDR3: TGTGCCAGCAGCGTAGCCGGGACAGGGATGGCCGGCTACACCTTC. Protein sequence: CASSVAGTGMAGYTF.

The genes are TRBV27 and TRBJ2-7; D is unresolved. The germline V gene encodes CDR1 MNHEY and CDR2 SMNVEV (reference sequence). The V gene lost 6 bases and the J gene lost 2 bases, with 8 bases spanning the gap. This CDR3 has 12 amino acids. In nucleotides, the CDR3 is TGTGCCAGCAGCTCTAGTGCCTACGAGCAGTACTTC. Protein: CASSSSAYEQYF.

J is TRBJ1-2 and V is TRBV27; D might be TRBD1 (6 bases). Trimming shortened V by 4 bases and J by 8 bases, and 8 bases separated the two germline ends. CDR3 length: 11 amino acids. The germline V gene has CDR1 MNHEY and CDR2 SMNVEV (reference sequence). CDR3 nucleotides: TGTGCCAGCAGTTCGGGGGGCGGCTACACCTTC. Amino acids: CASSSGGGYTF.

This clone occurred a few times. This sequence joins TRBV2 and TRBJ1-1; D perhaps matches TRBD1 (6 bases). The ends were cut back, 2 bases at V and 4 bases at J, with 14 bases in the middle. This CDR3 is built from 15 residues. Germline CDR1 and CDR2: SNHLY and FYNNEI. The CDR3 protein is CASSEITGRLTEAFF. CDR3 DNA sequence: TGTGCCAGCAGTGAAATAACAGGGCGGCTCACTGAAGCTTTCTTT.

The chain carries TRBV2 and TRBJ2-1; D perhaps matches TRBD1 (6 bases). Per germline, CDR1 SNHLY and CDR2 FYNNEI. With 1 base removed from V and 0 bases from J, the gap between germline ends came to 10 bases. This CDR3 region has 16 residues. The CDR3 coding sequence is TGTGCCAGCAGTGAAGTAAGGGGGTCCTCCTACAATGAGCAGTTCTTC. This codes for CASSEVRGSSYNEQFF.

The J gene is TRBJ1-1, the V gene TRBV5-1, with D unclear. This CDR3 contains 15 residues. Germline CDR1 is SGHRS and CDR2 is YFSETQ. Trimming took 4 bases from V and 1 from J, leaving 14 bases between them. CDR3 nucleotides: TGCGCCAGCAGCCCTCTAGCCCCCGGGAACACTGAAGCTTTCTTT. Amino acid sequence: CASSPLAPGNTEAFF. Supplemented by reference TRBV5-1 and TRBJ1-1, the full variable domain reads KAGVTQTPRYLIKTRGQQVTLSCSPISGHRSVSWYQQTPGQGLQFLFEYFSETQRNKGNFPGRFSGRQFSNSRSEMNVSTLELGDSALYLCASSPLAPGNTEAFFGQGTRLTVV.

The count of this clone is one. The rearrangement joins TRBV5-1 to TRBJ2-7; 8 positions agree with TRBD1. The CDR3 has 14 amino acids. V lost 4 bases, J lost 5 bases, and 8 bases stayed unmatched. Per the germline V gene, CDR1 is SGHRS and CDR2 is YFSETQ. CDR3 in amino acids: CASSVTGVRHEQYF. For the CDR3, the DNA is TGCGCCAGCAGCGTGACAGGGGTTCGCCACGAGCAGTACTTC.

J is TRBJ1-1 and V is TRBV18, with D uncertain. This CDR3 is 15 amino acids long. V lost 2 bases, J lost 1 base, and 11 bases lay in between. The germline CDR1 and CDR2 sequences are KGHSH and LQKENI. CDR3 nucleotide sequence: TGTGCCAGCTCACCATATGAGGTCAGGAACACTGAAGCTTTCTTT. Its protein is CASSPYEVRNTEAFF.

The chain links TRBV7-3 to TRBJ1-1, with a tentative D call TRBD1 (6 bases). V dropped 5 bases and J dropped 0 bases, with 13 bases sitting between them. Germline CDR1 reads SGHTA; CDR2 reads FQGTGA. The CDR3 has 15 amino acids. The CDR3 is CASSIQGIVNTEAFF. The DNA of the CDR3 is TGTGCCAGCAGCATACAGGGTATCGTGAACACTGAAGCTTTCTTT.

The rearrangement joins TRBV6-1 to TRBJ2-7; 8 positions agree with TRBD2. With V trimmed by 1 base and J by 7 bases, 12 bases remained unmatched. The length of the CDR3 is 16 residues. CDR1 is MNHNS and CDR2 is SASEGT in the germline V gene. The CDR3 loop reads CASSEGSKRGQWEQYF. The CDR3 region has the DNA TGTGCCAGCAGTGAAGGGTCTAAGCGGGGGCAATGGGAGCAGTACTTC.

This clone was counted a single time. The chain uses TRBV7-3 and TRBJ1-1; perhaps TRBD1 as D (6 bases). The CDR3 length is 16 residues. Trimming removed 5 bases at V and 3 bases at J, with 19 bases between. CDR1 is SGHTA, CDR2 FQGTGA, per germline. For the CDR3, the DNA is TGTGCCAGCAGCCCCCGAGGAACAGGGCAGGACACTGAAGCTTTCTTT. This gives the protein CASSPRGTGQDTEAFF.

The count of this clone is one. For the CDR3, the DNA is TGTGCCAGCAGCCAAGGAGGCTCCGGAAACACCATATATTTT. It codes for CASSQGGSGNTIYF. This chain links TRBV3-1 (or the pseudogene TRBV3-2) with TRBJ1-3; no reliable D call. The germline V gene encodes CDR1 LGHDT and CDR2 YNNKEL (reference sequence). CDR3 length equals 14 residues. Trimming shortened V by 1 base and J by 4 bases, and 8 bases separated the two germline ends.